The clone carrying this TCR beta chain turned up a few times. Its antigen is unidentified. The sample belongs to a study of T cells after yellow fever vaccination. Study-level points and caveats: Boosting was followed by the reappearance of most primary-vaccination clones (around 96% CD4, under 90% CD8). A weaker secondary response peaked on day 5, the primary on day 15.

TCRdb ran MiXCR on the 5' RACE reads and lists one entry per CDR3 protein. The sample comprises hundreds of thousands of distinct CDR3 sequences, about 13% of which are singletons, and around 15% rests with the top ten. Germline V gives CDR1 MNHNS, CDR2 SASEGT. V was clipped by 5 bases and J by 1 base, with 11 bases between them. This CDR3 region has 14 residues. The receptor's source is a man aged 25 to 40 who received the YFV17D yellow fever vaccine. The rearrangement joins TRBV6-1 to TRBJ1-1; weak D call: TRBD1 (5 bases). The sequenced sample was PBMCs, obtained on the day of the yellow fever booster vaccination. CDR3 sequence reads: CASSPPRENTEAFF. The CDR3 DNA follows: TGTGCCAGCAGTCCCCCCAGGGAGAACACTGAAGCTTTCTTT.